Presented here are 11 T cell receptor beta chains from one specimen sequenced in a study of hypomethylating agent response in myelodysplastic syndrome. Libraries were prepared by immunoSEQ multiplex PCR; TCRdb keeps only in-frame clonotypes and omits some of them. Of about 5,900 clones in the sample, about nine tenths were seen once. Material: bone marrow, obtained before or after starting hypomethylating agent treatment for myelodysplastic syndrome (not recorded which). The receptors were sampled from a human donor with myelodysplastic syndrome.

In nucleotides, the CDR3 is TGTGCCAGCAGTTTAGGAGGGGGGGCCATAGATACGCAGTATTTT. Amino acids: CASSLGGGAIDTQYF. The rearrangement links TRBV27 to TRBJ2-3; tentatively, D is TRBD2 (7 bases). The CDR3 sequence is 15 residues long. The V gene's germline CDR1 is MNHEY and CDR2 SMNVEV (reference sequence). Trimming left V 2 bases short and J 5 bases short, with 14 bases between.

CDR3 nucleotide sequence: TGTGCCTGGGCAACCGGGACGGGGATTAATTCACCCCTCCACTTT. This gives the protein CAWATGTGINSPLHF. The rearrangement links TRBV30 to TRBJ1-6; possibly TRBD1 for D (5 bases). The V and J ends lost 5 bases and 6 bases respectively, with 17 bases between them. The CDR3 has 15 amino acids. Germline assignment: CDR1 GTSNPN and CDR2 SVGIG (reference sequence).

The CDR3 loop reads CASSPRDRMNTEAFF. The CDR3 DNA is TGTGCCAGCAGCCCCCGGGACCGTATGAACACTGAAGCTTTCTTT. The rearrangement joins TRBV9 to TRBJ1-1; possibly TRBD1 for D (5 bases). Germline V gene data show CDR1 as SGDLS and CDR2 as YYNGEE. V shed 4 bases and J shed 0 bases, with 13 bases lying between them. The CDR3 is 15 residues long.

Remarks on this clone: Other nucleotide sequences in the sample specify the same CDR3. The gene calls are TRBV10-3 and TRBJ2-3; no firm D call. Trimming took off 7 bases at V and 5 bases at J, with 16 bases between the two ends. The germline gives CDR1 ENHRY, CDR2 SYGVKD. There are 14 residues in the CDR3. CDR3 sequence: CAIKSDGMGDTQYF. The CDR3 region has the DNA TGTGCCATCAAGTCCGACGGAATGGGAGATACGCAGTATTTT.

This chain connects TRBV5-4 to TRBJ1-1, with D unclear. From germline, CDR1 is SGHNT and CDR2 YYREEE (reference sequence). The ends were cut back, 3 bases at V and 2 bases at J, with 11 bases in the middle. The CDR3 runs 14 residues. The CDR3 DNA is TGTGCCAGCAGCTCCGGGTGGGGAAACACTGAAGCTTTCTTT. Amino acids: CASSSGWGNTEAFF.

A single count supports this clone. The chain links TRBV7-2 to TRBJ2-3; D is unresolved. Between the trimmed V and J ends, which lost 6 bases and 1 base, there was a span of 8 bases. CDR3 size: 13 residues. CDR1 and CDR2 (germline): SGHTA, FQGNSA. The CDR3 region is CASSQPGTDTQYF. In DNA form, the CDR3 reads TGTGCCAGCAGTCAGCCTGGCACAGATACGCAGTATTTT.

The rearrangement links TRBV7-2 to TRBJ1-1, with TRBD1 matching over 7 bases. CDR1 and CDR2 (germline): SGHTA, FQGNSA. This CDR3 spans 12 amino acids. V gave up 4 bases and J gave up 4 bases; unmatched junction bases: 0. CDR3 loop: CASSSGGTEAFF. Written as DNA, the CDR3 is TGTGCCAGCAGCTCAGGGGGCACTGAAGCTTTCTTT.

V is TRBV6-5 and J is TRBJ1-5; D unclear. This CDR3 is built from 15 residues. The V and J ends lost 2 bases and 1 base respectively, with 9 bases between them. Germline V gene lookup returns CDR1 MNHEY and CDR2 SVGAGI. CDR3: CASSYRPGSNQPQHF. CDR3 sequence (DNA): TGTGCCAGCAGTTACAGACCTGGGAGCAATCAGCCCCAGCATTTT.

This sequence joins TRBV6-6 and TRBJ1-5; possible D gene TRBD1, 5 bases. Germline loops: CDR1 MNHNY, CDR2 SVGAGI (reference sequence). The V gene lost 6 bases and the J gene lost 7 bases, with 13 bases spanning the gap. The CDR3 sequence is 13 residues long. Here the CDR3 DNA reads TGTGCCAGCAGGGGGGGGGTCGAGCAGCCCCAGCATTTT. This gives the protein CASRGGVEQPQHF.

A remark on this clone: Germline and junction disagree at one end, which may indicate a read error. The CDR3 nucleotides read TGTGCCAGCAGGGAAGGGACAGGGTCTGAAAAACTGTTTTTT. It codes for CASREGTGSEKLFF. The chain joins TRBV2 to TRBJ1-4, with 9 bases matching TRBD1. The CDR3 has 14 amino acids. CDR1 is SNHLY and CDR2 is FYNNEI in the germline V gene. The full variable domain, in which reference TRBV2 and TRBJ1-4 provide the parts outside the CDR3, is EPEVTQTPSHQVTQMGQEVILRCVPISNHLYFYWYRQILGQKVEFLVSFYNNEISEKSEIFDDQFSVERPDGSNFTLKIRSTKLEDSAMYFCASREGTGSEKLFFGSGTQLSVL.

This sequence joins TRBV9 and TRBJ1-4; 7 bases line up with TRBD1. V lost 4 bases, J lost 5 bases, and 8 bases stayed unmatched. CDR1 is SGDLS and CDR2 is YYNGEE in the germline V gene. The CDR3 length is 15 residues. This CDR3 is CASSPRQGTNEKLFF. CDR3 sequence (DNA): TGTGCCAGCAGCCCCCGACAGGGAACCAATGAAAAACTGTTTTTT.